This T cell receptor (beta chain) is drawn from a study of blood T cell repertoires in COVID-19. Authors' processing steps: Amplified reference gene primers provided the basis for estimating nucleated cell counts. Method: immunoSEQ multiplex PCR; TCRdb's copy keeps in-frame clones and lacks some. D and trimming were read from the DNA, whereas the V and J calls and clone size are those reported in that table. The sample comprises 200,000 to 250,000 clones, approximately 82% of which are singletons, and roughly 2% rests with the top ten. This clone occurred a few times. With 4 bases clipped from V and 7 bases from J, the junction kept 9 bases outside the gene matches. The germline gives CDR1 SGHTA, CDR2 FQGNSA. CDR3 size: 15 residues.

This clonotype was obtained from a man aged 25-45 years who had recovered from COVID-19. The sample taken for sequencing was peripheral blood. The chain recombines TRBV7-2 with TRBJ1-5; 8 nucleotides line up with TRBD1. CDR3 region: CASSWGSGGGQPQHF. The CDR3 coding sequence is TGTGCCAGCAGCTGGGGGTCAGGGGGCGGGCAGCCCCAGCATTTT.